These 27 T cell receptor beta chains share one sample of origin, sequenced in a study of shared T cell receptors in the human thymus. TCRdb keeps only in-frame clones here, not all; method: immunoSEQ multiplex PCR. The sample consists of about 660,000 clones, around 87% of them appearing once. These same data were also listed under a study on human thymus T cells.

The sample comprised thymocytes. Receptors originate from a boy in the first two years of life with a congenital heart defect.

The V call is TRBV4-3, the J call TRBJ2-1; no clear D. Trimming took 4 bases from V and 4 from J, leaving 14 bases between them. The CDR3 is made up of 15 amino acids. Germline loops: CDR1 LGHNA, CDR2 YSLEER. The CDR3 region has the DNA TGCGCCAGCAGCCTCAAACATTCCCCTTACAATGAGCAGTTCTTC. Translated, it gives CASSLKHSPYNEQFF.

The rearrangement uses TRBV7-2 and TRBJ2-7; 8 nucleotides match TRBD2. Germline CDR1 and CDR2: SGHTA and FQGNSA. This CDR3 region has 15 residues. Trimming removed 4 bases from V and 0 bases from J; junction bases left unmatched: 5. The DNA for the CDR3 is TGTGCCAGCAGCTATAGCGGGGCAAGCTCCTACGAGCAGTACTTC. Translated: CASSYSGASSYEQYF.

The genes are TRBV9 and TRBJ2-7; 7 positions agree with TRBD1. Trimming removed 4 bases from V and 1 base from J; junction bases left unmatched: 5. CDR3 size: 14 residues. Germline V gives CDR1 SGDLS, CDR2 YYNGEE. The chain's CDR3 is CASSPGQPSYEQYF. CDR3 in DNA: TGTGCCAGCAGCCCGGGACAGCCTTCCTACGAGCAGTACTTC.

This rearrangement joins TRBV2 to TRBJ2-7; tentative D call: TRBD1 (6 bases). CDR3 length equals 13 residues. Germline CDR1 SNHLY, CDR2 FYNNEI. V dropped 6 bases and J dropped 5 bases, with 14 bases sitting between them. The CDR3 DNA follows: TGTGCCAGCAGCCGCCAGGGGTACCACGAGCAGTACTTC. Translating it yields CASSRQGYHEQYF.

The gene calls are TRBV9 and TRBJ1-1; D is possibly TRBD1 (6 bases). Germline V gives CDR1 SGDLS, CDR2 YYNGEE. V gave up 3 bases and J gave up 0 bases, with 21 bases separating them. The CDR3 spans 18 residues. CDR3 region: CASSALQGVGGMNTEAFF. CDR3 nucleotide sequence: TGTGCCAGCAGCGCCCTACAGGGAGTCGGTGGTATGAACACTGAAGCTTTCTTT.

V gene TRBV28 combines with J gene TRBJ1-2, with D possibly matching TRBD1 (6 bases). Trimming removed 5 bases at V and 9 bases at J, with 10 bases between. Germline CDR1 and CDR2: MDHEN and SYDVKM. The CDR3 length is 11 residues. The CDR3 is CASSKQGCYTF. In DNA, the CDR3 is TGTGCCAGCAGTAAACAGGGTTGCTACACCTTC.

This rearrangement joins TRBV2 to TRBJ1-1; 7 nucleotides align to TRBD1. Germline loops: CDR1 SNHLY, CDR2 FYNNEI. CDR3 length: 16 amino acids. V was clipped by 5 bases and J by 3 bases; unmatched bases: 12. The CDR3 loop is CASSPLGGGRYTEAFF. CDR3 DNA sequence: TGTGCCAGCAGTCCGTTAGGAGGGGGCCGTTACACTGAAGCTTTCTTT.

CDR3 amino acids: CASSSARGYTDTQYF. DNA of the CDR3: TGTGCCAGCAGTTCCGCCAGGGGGTACACAGATACGCAGTATTTT. V gene TRBV27 combines with J gene TRBJ2-3; the match to TRBD1 covers 7 bases. From germline, CDR1 is MNHEY and CDR2 SMNVEV (reference sequence). CDR3 length equals 15 residues. Losses at the gene ends were 4 bases for V and 2 bases for J; bases not matched to a gene: 6.

V usage is TRBV7-9 and J usage is TRBJ2-7; 7 bases match TRBD1. V was clipped by 1 base and J by 5 bases; unmatched bases: 8. Germline V gene sequence: CDR1 SEHNR, CDR2 FQNEAQ (reference sequence). This CDR3 region has 15 residues. For the CDR3, the DNA is TGTGCCAGCAGCTTAGGGGCGACAGGGAGCAACGAGCAGTACTTC. Translated: CASSLGATGSNEQYF.

Concerning this clone itself: In the same sample, other DNA sequences code for this CDR3. The J gene is TRBJ2-3, the V gene TRBV7-6, with 11 positions matching TRBD2. Germline lookup yields CDR1 SGHVS and CDR2 FNYEAQ. The CDR3 covers 16 residues. Trimming removed 5 bases from V and 0 bases from J; junction bases left unmatched: 4. CDR3: CASSPGTSGSTDTQYF. DNA for the CDR3: TGTGCCAGCAGCCCTGGGACTAGCGGAAGCACAGATACGCAGTATTTT.

This chain connects TRBV7-2 to TRBJ2-7; maybe TRBD1 (5 bases). Trimming pared 5 bases from V and 0 bases from J, leaving 14 bases between. The CDR3 has 15 amino acids. Germline values: CDR1 SGHTA, CDR2 FQGNSA. The CDR3 region has the DNA TGTGCCAGCAGCCTGACGGACATGTCCTCCTACGAGCAGTACTTC. Its protein product is CASSLTDMSSYEQYF.

The CDR3 DNA follows: TGTGCCAGCAGCTCTAGTGGTGAGCAGTTCTTC. Amino acids: CASSSSGEQFF. The chain joins TRBV27 to TRBJ2-1; D is undetermined. The CDR3 runs 11 residues. V was cut by 6 bases and J by 9 bases, with 9 bases left in between. Germline values: CDR1 MNHEY, CDR2 SMNVEV (reference sequence).

This clone has more than one count but fewer than ten. J is TRBJ2-6 and V is TRBV19, with TRBD1 identical over 7 bases. Germline loops: CDR1 LNHDA, CDR2 SQIVND (reference sequence). This CDR3 region has 17 residues. After removal of 3 bases from V and 2 bases from J, the junction contained 7 bases not matched to a gene. The DNA for the CDR3 is TGTGCCAGTAGTATCCGACAGGGTAAAACTGGGGCCAACGTCCTGACTTTC. As protein: CASSIRQGKTGANVLTF.

This chain links TRBV28 with TRBJ1-2; 7 bases agree with TRBD1. The germline CDR1 and CDR2 sequences are MDHEN and SYDVKM. This CDR3 contains 14 residues. V was pared by 2 bases and J by 3 bases, with 3 bases of the junction left unmatched. The CDR3 sequence: CASSLQGVYYGYTF. Here the CDR3 DNA reads TGTGCCAGCAGTTTACAGGGGGTCTACTATGGCTACACCTTC.

This rearrangement joins TRBV9 to TRBJ1-6, with D possibly matching TRBD1 (6 bases). Trimming took off 0 bases at V and 7 bases at J, with 17 bases between the two ends. Germline-derived CDR1 and CDR2 are SGDLS and YYNGEE. This CDR3 region has 17 residues. CDR3 sequence reads: CASSVGYRVERNSPLHF. In DNA form, the CDR3 reads TGTGCCAGCAGCGTAGGGTACAGGGTAGAGAGGAATTCACCCCTCCACTTT. Full variable domain (outside the CDR3, taken from reference TRBV9 and TRBJ1-6): DSGVTQTPKHLITATGQRVTLRCSPRSGDLSVYWYQQSLDQGLQFLIQYYNGEERAKGNILERFSAQQFPDLHSELNLSSLELGDSALYFCASSVGYRVERNSPLHFGNGTRLTVT.

The chain recombines TRBV5-1 with TRBJ2-1; 7 bases map to TRBD1. CDR1 and CDR2 from the germline V gene are SGHRS and YFSETQ. V trimming: 2 bases; J trimming: 6 bases; junction bases outside the gene matches: 8. The CDR3 runs to 15 residues. The CDR3 spells CASSFRQGERNEQFF. For the CDR3, the DNA is TGCGCCAGCAGCTTTCGACAGGGAGAACGCAATGAGCAGTTCTTC.

The CDR3 loop reads CASSLQGNQPQHF. Written as DNA, the CDR3 is TGTGCCAGCAGTCTACAGGGGAATCAGCCCCAGCATTTT. The V call is TRBV6-5, the J call TRBJ1-5; 7 nucleotides match TRBD1. J was trimmed by 4 bases and V by 5 bases; bases with no gene match: 2. CDR1 is MNHEY, CDR2 SVGAGI, per germline. CDR3 length: 13 amino acids.

V gene TRBV4-3 combines with J gene TRBJ2-7; TRBD2 is a possible D gene (6 bases). The V end lost 3 bases, the J end lost 3 bases, and 18 bases lay between the germline ends. This CDR3 has 16 amino acids. Germline-derived CDR1 and CDR2 are LGHNA and YSLEER. The CDR3 loop is CASSHRLGSGHYEQYF. Written as DNA, the CDR3 is TGCGCCAGCAGCCACCGTCTGGGTAGCGGACACTACGAGCAGTACTTC.

This sequence joins TRBV18 and TRBJ2-2, with 7 positions matching TRBD1. This CDR3 spans 15 amino acids. V lost 6 bases to trimming and J lost 5 bases; unmatched junction nucleotides: 9. Germline lookup yields CDR1 KGHSH and CDR2 LQKENI. The CDR3 DNA reads as TGTGCCAGCTCTAAGACAGGGCCGGAAACCGGGGAGCTGTTTTTT. This translates into CASSKTGPETGELFF.

This sequence joins TRBV5-1 and TRBJ2-3, with 7 bases identical to TRBD2. The junction had 6 bases not matched to a gene; V was cut back by 0 bases and J by 2 bases. The CDR3 sequence is 16 residues long. CDR1 is SGHRS and CDR2 is YFSETQ in the germline V gene. In DNA form, the CDR3 reads TGCGCCAGCAGCTTGGGTGTGGAGCGGGACACAGATACGCAGTATTTT. Residues: CASSLGVERDTDTQYF.

The CDR3 loop reads CASRGQRGAFF. CDR3 nucleotides: TGTGCCAGCAGGGGACAGAGGGGAGCTTTCTTT. V gene TRBV5-7 combines with J gene TRBJ1-1, with 7 nucleotides matching TRBD1. TRBV5-7 counts as an open reading frame of uncertain function. The CDR3 is made up of 11 amino acids. The V segment lost 5 bases and the J segment 10 bases; nucleotides outside the gene matches: 5.

This clone is a singleton in its sample. The V gene is TRBV4-1, the J gene TRBJ2-7; 7 nucleotides agree with TRBD1. Trimming cost V 1 base and J 4 bases; bases outside gene matches: 4. The CDR3 spans 14 residues. Germline CDR1 reads MGHRA; CDR2 reads YSYEKL. CDR3 in amino acids: CASSQGQGIYEQYF. CDR3 bases: TGCGCCAGCAGCCAAGGACAGGGTATATACGAGCAGTACTTC.

CDR3 sequence: CASSLDRGNQPQHF. In nucleotides, the CDR3 is TGTGCCAGCAGCTTGGATCGAGGCAATCAGCCCCAGCATTTT. The chain carries TRBV5-6 and TRBJ1-5; D is ambiguous. Germline V gene lookup returns CDR1 SGHDT and CDR2 YYEEEE. This CDR3 contains 14 residues. V lost 0 bases and J 2 bases, leaving 6 bases between the germline ends.

The rearrangement joins TRBV10-3 to TRBJ1-1; D remains unclear. Trimming stripped 1 base from V and 1 base from J, with 16 bases between. The CDR3 length is 17 residues. The germline CDR1 and CDR2 sequences are ENHRY and SYGVKD. The CDR3, as DNA: TGTGCCATCAGTGAGTACCGAGAGGGAAGTTGGAACACTGAAGCTTTCTTT. It translates to CAISEYREGSWNTEAFF.

This chain connects TRBV5-6 to TRBJ2-3; 7 bases align to TRBD1. V shed 3 bases and J 0 bases; nucleotides not matched to a gene: 10. Per the germline V gene, CDR1 is SGHDT and CDR2 is YYEEEE. The CDR3 is 17 residues long. DNA for the CDR3: TGTGCCAGCAGCTGCGCCACGACAGGGTCGAGCACAGATACGCAGTATTTT. Translating gives CASSCATTGSSTDTQYF.

The V and J genes are TRBV5-4 and TRBJ1-2; perhaps TRBD1 as D (5 bases). V was pared by 0 bases and J by 7 bases, with 19 bases between. Germline CDR1 reads SGHNT; CDR2 reads YYREEE (reference sequence). The CDR3 contains 16 residues. The CDR3 nucleotides read TGTGCCAGCAGCTTGGGGGTGGCAGGGCAAGTTAGTGGCTACACCTTC. It is translated as CASSLGVAGQVSGYTF.

The CDR3 region is CASTHGTGVPEAFF. The CDR3 DNA reads TGCGCCAGCACCCACGGGACAGGGGTGCCTGAAGCTTTCTTT. This chain uses TRBV5-1 with TRBJ1-1; 10 bases align to TRBD1. Looked up from germline, CDR1 is SGHRS and CDR2 is YFSETQ. This CDR3 comprises 14 residues. J lost 6 bases, V lost 6 bases, and 8 bases had no gene match.